The present entry profiles one TCR beta chain with its context. What it binds is not known. V was clipped by 2 bases and J by 12 bases, with 23 bases between them. In germline, CDR1 is SGHTA, CDR2 FQGTGA. The CDR3 has 16 amino acids. CDR3 and TCR beta VDJ profiling relied on genomic DNA as the template. TCRdb redid the calling of the reads with MiXCR, one entry per CDR3 protein. In the table there are hundreds of thousands of distinct CDR3 sequences, 65% to 80% of which are singletons. This specimen belongs to a study of CD8+CD57+ T cells in acquired aplastic anemia. Study overall: Sorted CD4+ and CD8+ cells gave an average of roughly 3 ug of DNA. Whole-study results and caveats: Patients and controls were found to share around 30 CD8+ CDR3 sequences. Researchers reported that CD8+ Simpson's diversity was not significantly different in patients versus controls.

The chain recombines TRBV7-3 with TRBJ1-5, with D possibly being TRBD1 (6 bases). The sequence derives from a human donor in good health, serving as a control. Sequenced material: sorted CD4+, CD8+, or CD8+CD57+ T cells (not recorded which) from PBMCs. CDR3 loop: CASSLASSGTTRLQHF. The CDR3, as DNA: TGTGCCAGCAGCTTAGCTAGCTCCGGGACAACTAGACTCCAGCATTTT.